A selection of T cell receptor beta chains follows, all from one sample in a study of cytomegalovirus exposure and HLA in healthy donors. Repertoires were generated with immunoSEQ multiplex PCR, while TCRdb's copy carries only in-frame clones and drops some. The sample shows roughly 230,000 clones, approximately 91% of them seen only once. Material: PBMCs. Receptor source: a girl aged 2-10 years in good health and CMV-seronegative. Both conserved end residues are part of each CDR3. Clone size is shown for a subset of rows, as once, few, many or a class of expanded clone.

V	size	J	CDR3
TRBV18	once	TRBJ1-1	CASSPGSLNTEAFF
TRBV5-1	once	TRBJ2-2	CASSFGLAGAAGELFF
TRBV7-8	-	TRBJ2-7	CASSFPGDSYEQYF
TRBV18	few	TRBJ1-1	CASSPLGADAFF
TRBV2	-	TRBJ1-2	CASSEALQGTHGYTF
TRBV5-5	-	TRBJ1-5	CASSLVDRANQPQHF
TRBV27	-	TRBJ2-7	CASSLWDRGTYEQYF
TRBV11-2	-	TRBJ2-7	CASSLGTRQGYEQYF
TRBV7-2	-	TRBJ2-7	CASSLASGTSYEQYF
TRBV2	-	TRBJ2-3	CASRVDRSTDTQYF
TRBV5-5	-	TRBJ1-2	CASSFGDSDYGYTF
TRBV27	-	TRBJ2-7	CASSLNGQGHEQYF
TRBV7-2	-	TRBJ2-7	CASSEGHLVPPEQYF
TRBV2	-	TRBJ2-2	CATDTGQVDTGELFF
TRBV6-1	-	TRBJ2-7	CAIQPASGYYEQYF
TRBV4-2	-	TRBJ1-5	CASSQGSRRGHQPQHF
TRBV27	-	TRBJ2-2	CASSFFGTHTGELFF
TRBV28	-	TRBJ1-1	CASCSWGVNTEAFF
TRBV6-5	-	TRBJ2-2	CASRPGLAGTGELFF
TRBV25-1	-	TRBJ2-3	CASSDTGVGADTQYF
TRBV5-6	few	TRBJ2-1	CASRRNGGAENEQFF
TRBV5-6	-	TRBJ2-5	CASSPQLGQETQYF
TRBV19	-	TRBJ1-6	CASSIGTGGNSPLHF
TRBV5-1	-	TRBJ2-7	CASSLDTGGAYEQYF
TRBV29-1	-	TRBJ2-7	CSVEIMGAGEQYF
TRBV19	-	TRBJ1-1	CASSREDRARGRTEAFF
TRBV5-6	-	TRBJ2-7	CASNAWTDFYEQYF
TRBV5-5	-	TRBJ2-7	CASSSPERAYEQYF
TRBV9	few	TRBJ2-2	CASSVGRVNTGELFF
TRBV5-1	-	TRBJ2-2	CASSNGQGMTGELFF
TRBV4-1	-	TRBJ2-1	CASSQRTSGANEQFF
TRBV10-2	once	TRBJ2-3	CASSTGGPAYTDTQYF
TRBV7-9	-	TRBJ2-7	CASSLVGAIAGRNEQYF
TRBV10-2	-	TRBJ1-2	CASSRDRDSTNYGYTF
TRBV7-3	once	TRBJ2-1	CASSLGWAPPYNEQFF
TRBV28	-	TRBJ2-7	CASRETGGYEQYF
TRBV13	few	TRBJ2-1	CASSSGFNEQFF
TRBV6-6	once	TRBJ2-2	CATGLAGANTGELFF
TRBV9	-	TRBJ2-2	CASSVGQNTGELVF
TRBV4-2	-	TRBJ2-2	CASSHEPGTDGTGELFF